The 23 T cell receptor beta chains given below trace back to one sample, sequenced in a study of blood T cells in healthy people across ages. The use of a sample-barcoded 5' primer and a J-beta primer mix characterized a second PCR of about 7 to 12 cycles. In TCRdb, the 5' RACE reads were re-called with MiXCR into one record per CDR3 protein. There are about 1.6 million distinct CDR3 sequences in the sample; about 32% occur only once, and roughly 10% lies in the top ten. Sequenced sample: blood. These TCRs come from a woman in her 30s in good health.

The chain has TRBV27 and TRBJ2-3; 9 positions match TRBD1. Germline V gene sequence: CDR1 MNHEY, CDR2 SMNVEV (reference sequence). Losses at the gene ends were 7 bases for V and 6 bases for J; bases not matched to a gene: 11. The CDR3 extends over 15 amino acids. CDR3 amino acids: CASTPQGTGTDTQYF. The CDR3 DNA is TGTGCCAGCACCCCCCAAGGGACAGGGACCGATACGCAGTATTTT.

In DNA form, the CDR3 reads TGTGCCAGCAGTTACACGCTAGGGGCAGATACGCAGTATTTT. Translated: CASSYTLGADTQYF. The gene calls are TRBV6-5 and TRBJ2-3; possibly TRBD1 for D (5 bases). This CDR3 region has 14 residues. Trimming left V 2 bases short and J 4 bases short, with 10 bases between. Looked up from germline, CDR1 is MNHEY and CDR2 is SVGAGI.

This clonotype was recorded many times. J is TRBJ2-3 and V is TRBV6-4, with D uncertain. V lost 5 bases and J lost 5, with 5 bases in between. CDR3 length: 11 amino acids. From germline, CDR1 is MRHNA and CDR2 SNTAGT. For the CDR3, the DNA is TGTGCCAGCAGTATGGGAGATACGCAGTATTTT. Its translation is CASSMGDTQYF.

Remarks on this clonotype: A junction boundary mismatches the germline segment, possibly from a read error. J is TRBJ2-5 and V is TRBV29-1, with D hard to call. The DNA end favors TRBJ2-7, so the J call may be wrong. Germline assignment: CDR1 SQVTM and CDR2 ANQGSEA. This CDR3 contains 13 residues. CDR3 protein: CGVLSKTTYEQYF. The CDR3 DNA sequence: TGCGGCGTTCTAAGTAAAACAACTTACGAGCAGTACTTC.

This chain links TRBV7-2 with TRBJ2-3; the D is unclear. This CDR3 is built from 16 residues. V dropped 4 bases and J dropped 0 bases, with 14 bases sitting between them. Germline CDR1 and CDR2: SGHTA and FQGNSA. The CDR3 loop reads CASSSSGRASTDTQYF. For the CDR3, the DNA is TGTGCCAGCAGCTCGAGTGGGCGTGCTAGCACAGATACGCAGTATTTT.

For this clonotype: A much bigger clone sits one base away, suggesting this may be a read error. The chain couples TRBV4-1 to TRBJ2-7; TRBD2 matches at 8 bases. The germline V gene has CDR1 MGHRA and CDR2 YSYEKL. The ends lost 0 bases at V and 1 base at J; junction bases unmatched: 5. The CDR3 extends over 16 amino acids. Written as DNA, the CDR3 is TGCGCCAGCAGCCAAGACGTAGCGGGGCCTTCCTACGAGCAGTACTTC. As protein: CASSQDVAGPSYEQYF.

The chain combines TRBV6-1 with TRBJ2-3, with TRBD2 matching 10 bases. V was pared by 6 bases and J by 0 bases, with 3 bases of the junction left unmatched. Per germline, CDR1 MNHNS and CDR2 SASEGT. This CDR3 is 15 amino acids long. The CDR3 DNA is TGTGCCAGCAGAACTAGCGGGGAGAGCACAGATACGCAGTATTTT. It encodes CASRTSGESTDTQYF.

In this sample, this clonotype turned up a few times. CDR3 protein: CATSRPDYEQYF. CDR3 DNA: TGTGCCACCAGCAGACCCGACTACGAGCAGTACTTC. V usage is TRBV15 and J usage is TRBJ2-7; D uncertain. Germline loops: CDR1 LNHNV, CDR2 YYDKDF (reference sequence). Trimming stripped 2 bases from V and 3 bases from J, with 5 bases between. The length of the CDR3 is 12 residues.

J is TRBJ2-3 and V is TRBV30; TRBD2 matches 7 bases. V was pared by 5 bases and J by 5 bases, with 10 bases of the junction left unmatched. The CDR3 is 14 residues long. Germline CDR1 is GTSNPN and CDR2 is SVGIG (reference sequence). The CDR3 sequence is CAWAGVGGGDTQYF. The DNA for the CDR3 is TGTGCCTGGGCGGGGGTCGGAGGTGGAGATACGCAGTATTTT.

This clonotype was seen just once. The V call is TRBV28, the J call TRBJ1-1; D not certain. With 4 bases removed from V and 0 bases from J, the gap between germline ends came to 12 bases. Germline V CDR1 and CDR2: MDHEN, SYDVKM. The CDR3 is 15 amino acids. This CDR3 is CASSSPRTVNTEAFF. The CDR3 bases are TGTGCCAGCAGTTCCCCCCGGACGGTGAACACTGAAGCTTTCTTT.

The chain combines TRBV3-1 with TRBJ1-1; D is undetermined. CDR1 and CDR2 (germline): LGHDT, YNNKEL (reference sequence). CDR3 size: 13 residues. V was shortened by 2 bases and J by 2 bases, with 6 bases between the two germline ends. CDR3 residues: CASSQKTNTEAFF. CDR3 coding DNA: TGTGCCAGCAGCCAAAAGACCAACACTGAAGCTTTCTTT.

The gene calls are TRBV18 and TRBJ1-5; D gene ambiguous. CDR1 is KGHSH, CDR2 LQKENI, per germline. The V end lost 3 bases, the J end lost 0 bases, and 12 bases lay between the germline ends. This CDR3 is built from 16 residues. The CDR3 bases are TGTGCCAGCTCACCCCTCCACAACCATAGCAATCAGCCCCAGCATTTT. Translating gives CASSPLHNHSNQPQHF.

The V gene is TRBV20-1, the J gene TRBJ1-6, with 7 bases that match TRBD1. Germline V gene data show CDR1 as DFQATT and CDR2 as SNEGSKA (reference sequence). Losses at the gene ends were 6 bases for V and 7 bases for J; bases not matched to a gene: 6. The CDR3 totals 13 residues. CDR3 in amino acids: CSAEGQSNSPLHF. The CDR3, as DNA: TGCAGTGCCGAGGGACAGAGCAATTCACCCCTCCACTTT.

This clonotype was found once. The chain joins TRBV7-9 to TRBJ1-5, with 12 bases fitting TRBD1. The CDR3 runs to 17 residues. The trim removed 1 base at V and 7 bases at J, leaving 8 bases unmatched. Germline V gives CDR1 SEHNR, CDR2 FQNEAQ (reference sequence). This CDR3 reads CASSLGGGTGGGQPQHF. DNA for the CDR3: TGTGCCAGCAGCTTAGGGGGTGGGACAGGGGGCGGCCAGCCCCAGCATTTT.

The table lists this clonotype with a few counts. The rearrangement joins TRBV6-1 to TRBJ1-4; the match to TRBD1 covers 8 bases. The CDR3 loop spans 16 amino acids. Germline V gene sequence: CDR1 MNHNS, CDR2 SASEGT. Germline trimming cut 1 base from V and 4 bases from J; bases unmatched to any gene: 5. The CDR3 DNA sequence: TGTGCCAGCAGTGAAGAGACAGGGGTTTTTAATGAAAAACTGTTTTTT. It translates to CASSEETGVFNEKLFF.

DNA of the CDR3: TGCAGTGCTAGAGACGGCCTAGGATATGGCTACACCTTC. It translates to CSARDGLGYGYTF. The chain uses TRBV20-1 and TRBJ1-2; D uncertain. Trimming removed 0 bases from V and 5 bases from J, with 10 bases in between. The CDR3 has 13 residues. Germline CDR1 and CDR2: DFQATT and SNEGSKA (reference sequence).

This clonotype showed up just a few times. V and J are TRBV9 and TRBJ2-7; TRBD1 matches at 7 bases. After removal of 3 bases from V and 4 bases from J, the junction contained 7 bases not matched to a gene. Germline lookup yields CDR1 SGDLS and CDR2 YYNGEE. CDR3 size: 14 residues. CDR3 DNA: TGTGCCAGCAGCGCCGGACAGGCCTATTACGAGCAGTACTTC. This translates into CASSAGQAYYEQYF.

Comments on this clonotype: At one end the junction does not follow the germline gene, possibly because of a read error. The chain recombines TRBV12-3 or TRBV12-4 with TRBJ2-3; D possibly uses TRBD1 or TRBD2 (5 bases each). The CDR3 length is 16 residues. Here the CDR3 reads CASSLPAGASTDTQYF. CDR3 sequence (DNA): TGTGCCAGCAGTTTACCCGCTGGGGCTAGCACCGATACGCAGTATTTT.

There are a few counts of this clonotype. The chain joins TRBV6-1 to TRBJ2-3; TRBD2 agrees at 8 bases. V trimming: 6 bases; J trimming: 3 bases; junction bases outside the gene matches: 14. There are 17 residues in the CDR3. Germline loops: CDR1 MNHNS, CDR2 SASEGT. This chain's CDR3 is CASRPSRGGLTTDTQYF. DNA of the CDR3: TGTGCCAGCAGACCCAGTCGGGGGGGTCTCACGACAGATACGCAGTATTTT.

Many counts were recorded for this clonotype. J is TRBJ1-2 and V is TRBV10-3, with no clear D. V was trimmed by 8 bases and J by 8 bases, leaving 18 bases between them. The germline gives CDR1 ENHRY, CDR2 SYGVKD. This CDR3 contains 13 residues. The CDR3 is CAIGSTSSGGYTF. The CDR3 DNA is TGTGCCATCGGGAGCACGTCCTCAGGCGGCTACACCTTC.

The chain employs TRBV5-1 and TRBJ2-7; 12 bases are a match to TRBD2. The CDR3 contains 17 residues. The germline gives CDR1 SGHRS, CDR2 YFSETQ. J lost 2 bases, V lost 4 bases, and 10 bases had no gene match. The CDR3: CASSISWTSGIAYEQYF. The CDR3 DNA reads TGCGCCAGCAGCATCTCTTGGACTAGCGGGATCGCCTACGAGCAGTACTTC.

For this clonotype: A much larger clone differs by one base, so this may be a read error. This sequence joins TRBV4-1 and TRBJ2-1, with 8 bases matching TRBD2. The end of the DNA fits TRBJ2-7 better, so the J call may be wrong. This CDR3 is built from 16 residues. CDR1 MGHRA and CDR2 YSYEKL come from the germline V gene. The CDR3 reads CASSQGLRGVYNEQYF. In DNA form, the CDR3 reads TGCGCCAGCAGCCAAGGTCTGCGGGGGGTCTACAATGAGCAGTACTTC.

V is TRBV7-2 and J is TRBJ1-2, with TRBD1 identical over 10 bases. Germline V gives CDR1 SGHTA, CDR2 FQGNSA. J lost 8 bases, V lost 4 bases, and 7 bases had no gene match. The CDR3 length is 14 residues. CDR3 loop: CASSYRQGAPGYTF. For the CDR3, the DNA is TGTGCCAGCAGCTATAGACAGGGGGCGCCCGGCTACACCTTC.